This paragraph reports one TCR beta chain. No antigen is known for it. The data derive from a study of cytomegalovirus exposure and HLA in healthy donors. PCR primers comprised 60 Vbeta and 13 Jbeta primers. Some clones are missing from TCRdb's copy, which holds only in-frame ones; the method was immunoSEQ multiplex PCR. The data contain 75,000 to 90,000 clones, 70% to 85% of them singletons. Per the germline V gene, CDR1 is MNHEY and CDR2 is SMNVEV (reference sequence). This CDR3 comprises 14 residues. The J segment lost 8 bases and the V segment lost 4 bases, leaving 7 bases of the junction unmatched. Study observations and caveats: Being indistinguishable, some V segments were excluded, TRBV6-2 and TRBV6-3 among them. There were three CMV-associated chains whose specificity for CMV antigens was confirmed in vitro. The classifier reportedly diagnosed cytomegalovirus status with high specificity and sensitivity.

The chain links TRBV27 to TRBJ2-1; 8 nucleotides align to TRBD1. The receptor's source is a man aged 30 to 39 in good health and CMV-seropositive. Material: PBMCs. The CDR3 sequence: CASSSTRGLDEQFF. For the CDR3, the DNA is TGTGCCAGCAGTTCGACCAGGGGGCTGGATGAGCAGTTCTTC.